This is a list of T cell receptor beta chains from one sample in a study of T cell repertoires in cytomegalovirus infection. TCRdb reprocessed the reads with MiXCR, giving one entry per CDR3 protein. The table shows 140,000 to 150,000 distinct CDR3 sequences, with roughly a third occurring only once. The antigens for these receptors are not known. This specimen consisted of CD8+ T cells from cultured PBMCs, obtained from culture after CMV antigen stimulation. The receptors originated from a human donor in good health (CMV status not recorded). Some clones in this sample may be carry-over from other donors' samples. Each CDR3 is given with its conserved first and last residue. The D gene is left open where the match is weak. The size field is filled for only some rows; it gives once, few, many or a size class.

CDR3 DNA: TGTGCCAGCAGCCCGGGACAGGGAGCCCGAAATGAGCAGTTCTTC
CDR3 protein: CASSPGQGARNEQFF
V gene: TRBV7-9
J gene: TRBJ2-1
D gene: TRBD1
clone size: few

CDR3 DNA: TGTGCCAGCACCATCATTTCTCCGAGCAATCAGCCCCAGCATTTT
CDR3 protein: CASTIISPSNQPQHF
V gene: TRBV12-3/TRBV12-4
J gene: TRBJ1-5
D gene: NA
clone size: few

CDR3 DNA: TGTGCCAGCAGCCAGACAGGGCTGAATCAGCCCCAGCATTTT
CDR3 protein: CASSQTGLNQPQHF
V gene: TRBV7-8
J gene: TRBJ1-5
D gene: TRBD1
clone size: few

CDR3 DNA: TGTGCCAGCAGCCCCCACCCAGGTAGCAATCAGCCCCAGCATTTT
CDR3 protein: CASSPHPGSNQPQHF
V gene: TRBV7-2
J gene: TRBJ1-5
D gene: NA
clone size: many

CDR3 DNA: TGTGCCAGCAGTTACGACGGGAGCCCCTCGGGGGAGCTGTTTTTT
CDR3 protein: CASSYDGSPSGELFF
V gene: TRBV6-5
J gene: TRBJ2-2
D gene: NA
clone size: NA

CDR3 DNA: TGTGCCAGCAGCGTAGGGTTCCGTGCGGGCACTGAAGCTTTCTTT
CDR3 protein: CASSVGFRAGTEAFF
V gene: TRBV9
J gene: TRBJ1-1
D gene: NA
clone size: NA

CDR3 DNA: TGTGCCAGCAGCTTAGACGGGCCCTTAGATGAGCAGTTCTTC
CDR3 protein: CASSLDGPLDEQFF
V gene: TRBV7-8
J gene: TRBJ2-1
D gene: NA
clone size: many

CDR3 DNA: TGTGCCAGCAGTTTCGGATACTCCTACGAGCAGTACTTC
CDR3 protein: CASSFGYSYEQYF
V gene: TRBV6-5
J gene: TRBJ2-7
D gene: NA
clone size: NA

CDR3 DNA: TGTGCCAGCGGGACAGGGGATGGCTACACCTTC
CDR3 protein: CASGTGDGYTF
V gene: TRBV6-6
J gene: TRBJ1-2
D gene: TRBD1
clone size: many

CDR3 DNA: TGTGCCAGCAGTCCCAGGGAGAGCTACGAGCAGTACTTC
CDR3 protein: CASSPRESYEQYF
V gene: TRBV6-6
J gene: TRBJ2-7
D gene: NA
clone size: NA

CDR3 DNA: TGTGCCAGCAGCACCCCGGGACCCACAGATACGCAGTATTTT
CDR3 protein: CASSTPGPTDTQYF
V gene: TRBV6-5
J gene: TRBJ2-3
D gene: NA
clone size: NA

CDR3 DNA: TGTGCCAGCAGTCCGCCTTCCTCTAGCGGGGGGATCCGAGAGACCCAGTACTTC
CDR3 protein: CASSPPSSSGGIRETQYF
V gene: TRBV7-9
J gene: TRBJ2-5
D gene: TRBD2
clone size: NA

CDR3 DNA: TGTGCCAGCAGTTTAAATTGGACAGAGATAAACTACGAGCAGTACTTC
CDR3 protein: CASSLNWTEINYEQYF
V gene: TRBV12-3/TRBV12-4
J gene: TRBJ2-7
D gene: NA
clone size: NA

CDR3 DNA: TGTGCCTGGAGTACTACAGGGGCAGCCGAGACCCAGTACTTC
CDR3 protein: CAWSTTGAAETQYF
V gene: TRBV30
J gene: TRBJ2-5
D gene: TRBD1
clone size: few

CDR3 DNA: TGTGCCAGCAGTCTAGAGACAGGGCGCAATGAGCAGTTCTTC
CDR3 protein: CASSLETGRNEQFF
V gene: TRBV12-3/TRBV12-4
J gene: TRBJ2-1
D gene: TRBD1
clone size: NA

CDR3 DNA: TGTGCCAGCAGACTTGGGACAAGGGACACCGGGGAGCTGTTTTTT
CDR3 protein: CASRLGTRDTGELFF
V gene: TRBV7-9
J gene: TRBJ2-2
D gene: NA
clone size: NA

CDR3 DNA: TGTGCCAGCAGCTACCCCACAGGGACGGAGACCCAGTACTTC
CDR3 protein: CASSYPTGTETQYF
V gene: TRBV7-9
J gene: TRBJ2-5
D gene: NA
clone size: NA

CDR3 DNA: TGTGCCAGCAGTCCGGGACAGGGGGGCTACACCTTC
CDR3 protein: CASSPGQGGYTF
V gene: TRBV28
J gene: TRBJ1-2
D gene: TRBD1
clone size: few

CDR3 DNA: TGTGCCACCCGCAGAGGGACTAGCACAGATACGCAGTATTTT
CDR3 protein: CATRRGTSTDTQYF
V gene: TRBV28
J gene: TRBJ2-3
D gene: NA
clone size: few

CDR3 DNA: TGCAGCGGACAGGGGGCTGAGACCCAGTACTTC
CDR3 protein: CSGQGAETQYF
V gene: TRBV29-1
J gene: TRBJ2-5
D gene: TRBD1
clone size: NA

CDR3 DNA: TGTGTCAGCAGCGACGTCAGGGGGCTCCTCACTGAAGCTTTCTTT
CDR3 protein: CVSSDVRGLLTEAFF
V gene: TRBV5-3
J gene: TRBJ1-1
D gene: TRBD1
clone size: NA

CDR3 DNA: TGCGCCAGCAGCACTAGACTAGCGGGGGAGAAAGAGACCCAGTACTTC
CDR3 protein: CASSTRLAGEKETQYF
V gene: TRBV4-1
J gene: TRBJ2-5
D gene: TRBD2
clone size: many

CDR3 DNA: TGTGCCAGCAGGGTAGAGAGGCGGACCGAGAACACTGAAGCTTTCTTT
CDR3 protein: CASRVERRTENTEAFF
V gene: TRBV7-2
J gene: TRBJ1-1
D gene: NA
clone size: many

CDR3 DNA: TGTGCCAGCAGTTTAGGGTACGGCGGATATGTCTACACCTTC
CDR3 protein: CASSLGYGGYVYTF
V gene: TRBV12-3/TRBV12-4
J gene: TRBJ1-2
D gene: NA
clone size: NA

CDR3 DNA: TGCAGTGCTAGCGGAGGACTAGCAAGATACCCCGATAGCACAGATACGCAGTATTTT
CDR3 protein: CSASGGLARYPDSTDTQYF
V gene: TRBV20-1
J gene: TRBJ2-3
D gene: TRBD2
clone size: NA

CDR3 DNA: TGCGCCAGCAGTCCCCTGAGCCGAAATGAGCAGTTCTTC
CDR3 protein: CASSPLSRNEQFF
V gene: TRBV23-1
J gene: TRBJ2-1
D gene: NA
clone size: NA

CDR3 DNA: TGTGCCAGTAGGATACTAGCGGGAGGGACAGATACGCAGTATTTT
CDR3 protein: CASRILAGGTDTQYF
V gene: TRBV19
J gene: TRBJ2-3
D gene: TRBD2
clone size: NA

CDR3 DNA: TGTGCCAGCAGCAGTATCCGAGGGGCCAGCGAGCAGTACTTC
CDR3 protein: CASSSIRGASEQYF
V gene: TRBV7-2
J gene: TRBJ2-7
D gene: NA
clone size: few

CDR3 DNA: TGTGCCAGCAGTTACTCCCTAGAAGCTTTCTTT
CDR3 protein: CASSYSLEAFF
V gene: TRBV6-5
J gene: TRBJ1-1
D gene: NA
clone size: NA

CDR3 DNA: TGTGCCAGCAGTAACCCGGGGGAGCACTACGAGCAGTACTTC
CDR3 protein: CASSNPGEHYEQYF
V gene: TRBV27
J gene: TRBJ2-7
D gene: NA
clone size: NA

CDR3 DNA: TGTGCCAGCAGGCACCCCTCTAGCGGGAGCACAGATACGCAGTATTTT
CDR3 protein: CASRHPSSGSTDTQYF
V gene: TRBV2
J gene: TRBJ2-3
D gene: TRBD2
clone size: few

CDR3 DNA: TGTGCCAGCAGCGAAAGCGGGGGGGCCTTTAATGAGCAGTTCTTC
CDR3 protein: CASSESGGAFNEQFF
V gene: TRBV4-2
J gene: TRBJ2-1
D gene: TRBD2
clone size: many

CDR3 DNA: TGTGCCAGTAGTATTTTTAATCAGCCCCAGCATTTT
CDR3 protein: CASSIFNQPQHF
V gene: TRBV19
J gene: TRBJ1-5
D gene: NA
clone size: NA

CDR3 DNA: TGTGCCAGCAGGACTAGCGGGGCCCAAAACATTCAGTACTTC
CDR3 protein: CASRTSGAQNIQYF
V gene: TRBV27
J gene: TRBJ2-4
D gene: TRBD2
clone size: NA

CDR3 DNA: TGCGCCAGCAGCCTAGGACAGGGGTTCCCCTACGAGCAGTACTTC
CDR3 protein: CASSLGQGFPYEQYF
V gene: TRBV4-1
J gene: TRBJ2-7
D gene: TRBD1
clone size: NA

CDR3 DNA: TGTGCCAGCAGCTTAGGGGACAGGGCCCCCTACGAGCAGTACTTC
CDR3 protein: CASSLGDRAPYEQYF
V gene: TRBV7-2
J gene: TRBJ2-7
D gene: TRBD1
clone size: few

CDR3 DNA: TGTGCCAGCAGCGTCCAGACCGGGGAGCTGTTTTTT
CDR3 protein: CASSVQTGELFF
V gene: TRBV9
J gene: TRBJ2-2
D gene: NA
clone size: NA

CDR3 DNA: TGCGCCAGCAGCCGGTCCGGGACAGGAGCGCCGATGGGTGGCTACACCTTC
CDR3 protein: CASSRSGTGAPMGGYTF
V gene: TRBV5-1
J gene: TRBJ1-2
D gene: TRBD1
clone size: few

CDR3 DNA: TGTGCCAGCAGTGGCTTTGGCTACACCTTC
CDR3 protein: CASSGFGYTF
V gene: TRBV2
J gene: TRBJ1-2
D gene: NA
clone size: once

CDR3 DNA: TGTGCCAGCAGTATAAGGACAGGTCCAAACACTGAAGCTTTCTTT
CDR3 protein: CASSIRTGPNTEAFF
V gene: TRBV25-1
J gene: TRBJ1-1
D gene: TRBD1
clone size: few

CDR3 DNA: TGTGCCAGCAGTCCAACAAAGAACACTGAAGCTTTCTTT
CDR3 protein: CASSPTKNTEAFF
V gene: TRBV27
J gene: TRBJ1-1
D gene: NA
clone size: few

CDR3 DNA: TGTGCCACCATAGACAGGGAGACTGAAGCTTTCTTT
CDR3 protein: CATIDRETEAFF
V gene: TRBV19
J gene: TRBJ1-1
D gene: TRBD1
clone size: few

CDR3 DNA: TGTGCCAGCAGTGTACAGGGGGCCCAACAGCCCCAGCATTTT
CDR3 protein: CASSVQGAQQPQHF
V gene: TRBV27
J gene: TRBJ1-5
D gene: TRBD1
clone size: NA

CDR3 DNA: TGTGCCAGCAGTGTTTCGCAGGGAAATAATTCACCCCTCCACTTT
CDR3 protein: CASSVSQGNNSPLHF
V gene: TRBV6-5
J gene: TRBJ1-6
D gene: NA
clone size: NA

CDR3 DNA: TGTGCCAGCAGAACCGGGGGGGCCGGGGAGCTGTTTTTT
CDR3 protein: CASRTGGAGELFF
V gene: TRBV2
J gene: TRBJ2-2
D gene: TRBD2
clone size: NA

CDR3 DNA: TGTGCCAGCAGTTACGGGACAGGGAATGCCACTGAAGCTTTCTTT
CDR3 protein: CASSYGTGNATEAFF
V gene: TRBV6-1
J gene: TRBJ1-1
D gene: TRBD1
clone size: NA

CDR3 DNA: TGTGCCAGCAGTTTGTTAGGGATGGGGACAGATACGCAGTATTTT
CDR3 protein: CASSLLGMGTDTQYF
V gene: TRBV12-3/TRBV12-4
J gene: TRBJ2-3
D gene: NA
clone size: few

CDR3 DNA: TGTGCCAGCACCTTAGGGGGTTACAATCAGCCCCAGCATTTT
CDR3 protein: CASTLGGYNQPQHF
V gene: TRBV28
J gene: TRBJ1-5
D gene: NA
clone size: few

CDR3 DNA: TGTGCCAGCAGCTACCGGGGGAGGGGGGATGAGGATACGCAGTATTTT
CDR3 protein: CASSYRGRGDEDTQYF
V gene: TRBV7-3
J gene: TRBJ2-3
D gene: NA
clone size: NA

CDR3 DNA: TGCAGCGCCAAACCGCAGGGTGGAGATACGCAGTATTTT
CDR3 protein: CSAKPQGGDTQYF
V gene: TRBV29-1
J gene: TRBJ2-3
D gene: NA
clone size: NA

CDR3 DNA: TGTGCCAGTAGTACCCCGGGACAGGGGGAGAATGAGCAGTTCTTC
CDR3 protein: CASSTPGQGENEQFF
V gene: TRBV19
J gene: TRBJ2-1
D gene: TRBD1
clone size: NA

CDR3 DNA: TGTGCCAGCAGCCTTAGACGGGGCCCCCCTTACAATGAGCAGTTCTTC
CDR3 protein: CASSLRRGPPYNEQFF
V gene: TRBV28
J gene: TRBJ2-1
D gene: NA
clone size: many

CDR3 DNA: TGTGCCAGCAGCTCGGGACAGGGGAGCAATCAGCCCCAGCATTTT
CDR3 protein: CASSSGQGSNQPQHF
V gene: TRBV7-9
J gene: TRBJ1-5
D gene: TRBD1
clone size: NA

CDR3 DNA: TGTGCCAGCAAGGCGCCTACCCTCTACGAGCAGTACTTC
CDR3 protein: CASKAPTLYEQYF
V gene: TRBV2
J gene: TRBJ2-7
D gene: NA
clone size: NA

CDR3 DNA: TGTGCCAGCTCACCACTACGACAGGGGCCCAACACCGGGGAGCTGTTTTTT
CDR3 protein: CASSPLRQGPNTGELFF
V gene: TRBV18
J gene: TRBJ2-2
D gene: TRBD1
clone size: many

CDR3 DNA: TGTGCCAGCAGCTTAGTAGCGGGGGGGCCTGGAGAGACCCAGTACTTC
CDR3 protein: CASSLVAGGPGETQYF
V gene: TRBV7-9
J gene: TRBJ2-5
D gene: TRBD2
clone size: few

CDR3 DNA: TGTGCCAGCAGCTTGCGCGGGACAGGGGAAGCTTTCTTT
CDR3 protein: CASSLRGTGEAFF
V gene: TRBV5-4
J gene: TRBJ1-1
D gene: TRBD1
clone size: many

CDR3 DNA: TGCAGTGCTACGACGGGACCCGTCTACAATGAGCAGTTCTTC
CDR3 protein: CSATTGPVYNEQFF
V gene: TRBV20-1
J gene: TRBJ2-1
D gene: NA
clone size: NA

CDR3 DNA: TGTGCCAGCACAGGCCCCCTCCTAGCGGGGGGGAAGTACGAGCAGTACTTC
CDR3 protein: CASTGPLLAGGKYEQYF
V gene: TRBV27
J gene: TRBJ2-7
D gene: TRBD2
clone size: NA

CDR3 DNA: TGTGCCAGCAGTCCTGGGGTTAGCTCCTACAATGAGCAGTTCTTC
CDR3 protein: CASSPGVSSYNEQFF
V gene: TRBV28
J gene: TRBJ2-1
D gene: NA
clone size: NA